This T cell receptor (beta chain) was found in a study of cytomegalovirus exposure and HLA in healthy donors. Per germline, CDR1 SGHKS and CDR2 YYEKEE (reference sequence). The CDR3 length is 19 residues. J was trimmed by 2 bases and V by 1 base; bases with no gene match: 15. This PCR relied on a set of 60 Vbeta primers and 13 Jbeta primers. Sequenced by immunoSEQ multiplex PCR; TCRdb stores in-frame clones only, minus some. The table includes 130,000 to 150,000 clones, roughly 80% detected once. This clonotype was sampled from a man between 18 and 29 years old in good health and CMV-seronegative. Sequencing was done on a sample of PBMCs. The genes are TRBV5-5 and TRBJ1-1, with 9 bases identical to TRBD1. The CDR3, as DNA: TGTGCCAGCAGCTTGCACAGGGGGCGATACTACGCGGAAAACACTGAAGCTTTCTTT. It yields the protein CASSLHRGRYYAENTEAFF.